This TCR beta chain was profiled in a study of human T cells and chemical hapten exposure. Study findings and constraints: There were significantly more large CDR3 similarity clusters among expanded TCRs than among controls.

Time point reported: patch test 1, 2 weeks after DPC sensitization. The treatment was: therapeutic diphenylcyclopropenone sensitization with weekly scalp DPC. TCRdb called the RACE reads again in MiXCR, with one record for every CDR3 protein. This table has approximately 340,000 distinct CDR3 sequences, around 7% appearing once. The sample holds many counts of this clonotype. Antigen unknown. Trimming cost V 6 bases and J 8 bases, with 18 bases left between them. The CDR3 runs to 15 residues. Germline V CDR1 and CDR2: SGHRS, YFSETQ. V usage is TRBV5-1 and J usage is TRBJ1-6; no firm D call. Sequenced material: whole blood, taken in connection with sensitization to the hapten diphenylcyclopropenone (DPC). The receptor was isolated from a young woman with alopecia areata. Some clones in this sample may be carry-over from other donors' samples. As DNA, the CDR3 is TGCGCCAGCACTGATTTGGACGTTTTGTATTCACCCCTCCACTTT. As protein: CASTDLDVLYSPLHF.